This paragraph covers one T cell receptor beta chain sequence. This table comes from immunoSEQ multiplex PCR, and its TCRdb copy is limited to in-frame clones, with some not included. Of approximately 35,000 clones listed, approximately 90% are singletons. These data are taken from a study of T cells in localized non-small cell lung cancer. Trimming cost V 1 base and J 9 bases, with 9 bases left between them. Germline V gene lookup returns CDR1 DFQATT and CDR2 SNEGSKA (reference sequence). CDR3 size: 11 residues. The receptor comes from a female donor over 55 with stage I lung adenocarcinoma. The sequencing here drew on peripheral blood, taken before any cancer treatment. The rearrangement uses TRBV20-1 and TRBJ1-2; no clear D gene. Here the CDR3 reads CSARVDGSYTF. CDR3 sequence (DNA): TGCAGTGCTAGAGTCGACGGGAGCTACACCTTC.